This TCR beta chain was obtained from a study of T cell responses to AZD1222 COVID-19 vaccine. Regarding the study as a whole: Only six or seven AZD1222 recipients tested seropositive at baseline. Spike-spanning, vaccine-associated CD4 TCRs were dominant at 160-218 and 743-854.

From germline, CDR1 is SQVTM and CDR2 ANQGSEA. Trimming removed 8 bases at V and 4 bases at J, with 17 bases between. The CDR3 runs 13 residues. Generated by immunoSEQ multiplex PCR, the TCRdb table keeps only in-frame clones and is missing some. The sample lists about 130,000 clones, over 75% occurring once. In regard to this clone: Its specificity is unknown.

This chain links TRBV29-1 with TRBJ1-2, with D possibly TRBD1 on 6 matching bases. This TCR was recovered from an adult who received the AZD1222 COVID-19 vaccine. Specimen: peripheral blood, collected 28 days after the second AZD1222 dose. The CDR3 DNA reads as TGCAGCACTGGAGGGGGGCAGGGCTATGGCTACACCTTC. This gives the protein CSTGGGQGYGYTF.